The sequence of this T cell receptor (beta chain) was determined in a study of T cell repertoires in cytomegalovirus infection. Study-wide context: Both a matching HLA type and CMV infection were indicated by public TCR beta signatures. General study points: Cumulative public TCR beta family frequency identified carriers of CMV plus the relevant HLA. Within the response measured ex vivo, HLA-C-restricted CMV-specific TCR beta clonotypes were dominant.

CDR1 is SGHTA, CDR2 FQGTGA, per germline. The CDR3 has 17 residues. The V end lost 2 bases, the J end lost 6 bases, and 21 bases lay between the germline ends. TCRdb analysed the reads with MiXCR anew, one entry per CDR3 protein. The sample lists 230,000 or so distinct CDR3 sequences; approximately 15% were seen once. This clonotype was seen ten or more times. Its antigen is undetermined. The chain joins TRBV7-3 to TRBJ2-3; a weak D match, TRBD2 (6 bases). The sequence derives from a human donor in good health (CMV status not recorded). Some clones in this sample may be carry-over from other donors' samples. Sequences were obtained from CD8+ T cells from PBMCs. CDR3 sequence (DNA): TGTGCCAGCAGCTTATCGGGTACGGACTACCACATGGATACGCAGTATTTT. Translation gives CASSLSGTDYHMDTQYF.